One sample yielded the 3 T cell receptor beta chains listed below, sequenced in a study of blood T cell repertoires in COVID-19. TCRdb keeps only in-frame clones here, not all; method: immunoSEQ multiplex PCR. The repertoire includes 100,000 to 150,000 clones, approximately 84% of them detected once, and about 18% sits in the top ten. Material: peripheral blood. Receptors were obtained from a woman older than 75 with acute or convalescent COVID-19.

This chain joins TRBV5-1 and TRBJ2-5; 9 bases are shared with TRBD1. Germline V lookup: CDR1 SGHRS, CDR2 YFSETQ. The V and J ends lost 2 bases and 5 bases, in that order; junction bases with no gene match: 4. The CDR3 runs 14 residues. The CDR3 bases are TGCGCCAGCAGCTTTGGGACAGGGCAGGAGACCCAGTACTTC. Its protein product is CASSFGTGQETQYF.

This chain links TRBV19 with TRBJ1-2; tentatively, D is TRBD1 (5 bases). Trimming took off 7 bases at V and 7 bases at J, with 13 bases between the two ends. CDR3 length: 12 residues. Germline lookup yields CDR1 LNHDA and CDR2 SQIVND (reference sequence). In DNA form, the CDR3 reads TGTGCCAGTAAAGGGGTAGAACGTGGCTACACCTTC. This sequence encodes CASKGVERGYTF.

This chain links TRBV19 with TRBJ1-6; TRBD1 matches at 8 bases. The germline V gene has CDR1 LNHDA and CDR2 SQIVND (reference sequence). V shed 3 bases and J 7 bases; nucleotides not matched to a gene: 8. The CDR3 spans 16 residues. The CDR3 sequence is CASSIGQGWLNSPLHF. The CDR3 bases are TGTGCCAGTAGTATCGGACAGGGCTGGTTGAATTCACCCCTCCACTTT.